This T cell receptor (beta chain) was identified during a study of beta chain features in type 1 diabetes. For this clone: The antigen is undetermined.

Overall study findings and caveats: There was a moderate but significant shortening of TCRB CDR3s in all four CD4+ subsets of Type 1 diabetes patients.

The CDR3 runs 12 residues. V dropped 5 bases and J dropped 9 bases, with 14 bases sitting between them. CDR1 and CDR2 (germline): SGDLS, YYNGEE. What was sequenced were expressed TCRB transcripts, since all of the isolated RNA had been reverse transcribed. Sequenced by immunoSEQ multiplex PCR; TCRdb stores in-frame clones only, minus some. The repertoire holds about 640,000 clones, with under 15% as singletons. The receptor comes from a man in his thirties or forties with type 1 diabetes. The chain joins TRBV9 to TRBJ1-2; no reliable D call. Material for sequencing was naive CD4+ T cells from blood. CDR3 sequence: CASSDDLSRYTF. The CDR3 DNA reads TGTGCCAGCAGTGACGACCTCTCGCGCTACACCTTC.